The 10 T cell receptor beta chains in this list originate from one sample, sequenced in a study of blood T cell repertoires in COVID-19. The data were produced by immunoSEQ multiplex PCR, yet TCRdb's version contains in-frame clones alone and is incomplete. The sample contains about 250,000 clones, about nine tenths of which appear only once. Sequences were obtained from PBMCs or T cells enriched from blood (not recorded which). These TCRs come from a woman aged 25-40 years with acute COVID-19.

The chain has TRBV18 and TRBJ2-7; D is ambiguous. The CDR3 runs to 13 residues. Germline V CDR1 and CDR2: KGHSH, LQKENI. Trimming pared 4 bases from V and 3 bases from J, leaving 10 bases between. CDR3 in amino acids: CASSLGEDYEQYF. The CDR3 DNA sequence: TGTGCCAGCTCACTAGGAGAAGACTACGAGCAGTACTTC.

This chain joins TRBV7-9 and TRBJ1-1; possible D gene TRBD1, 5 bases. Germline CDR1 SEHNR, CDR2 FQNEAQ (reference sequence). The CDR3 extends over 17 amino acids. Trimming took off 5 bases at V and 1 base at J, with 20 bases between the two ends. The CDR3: CASSRLGGRGGNTEAFF. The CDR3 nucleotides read TGTGCCAGCAGCCGCCTAGGAGGGCGCGGGGGGAACACTGAAGCTTTCTTT.

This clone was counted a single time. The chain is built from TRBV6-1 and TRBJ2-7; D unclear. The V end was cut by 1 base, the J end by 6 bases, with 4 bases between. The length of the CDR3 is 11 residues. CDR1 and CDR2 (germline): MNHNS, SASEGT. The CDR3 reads CASSEGAEQYF. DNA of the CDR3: TGTGCCAGCAGTGAAGGAGCCGAGCAGTACTTC.

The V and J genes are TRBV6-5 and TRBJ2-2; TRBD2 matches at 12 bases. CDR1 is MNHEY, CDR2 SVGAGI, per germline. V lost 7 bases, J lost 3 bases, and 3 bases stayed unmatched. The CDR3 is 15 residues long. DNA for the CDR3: TGTGCCAGCACCCGACTAGCGGGAGACACCGGGGAGCTGTTTTTT. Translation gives CASTRLAGDTGELFF.

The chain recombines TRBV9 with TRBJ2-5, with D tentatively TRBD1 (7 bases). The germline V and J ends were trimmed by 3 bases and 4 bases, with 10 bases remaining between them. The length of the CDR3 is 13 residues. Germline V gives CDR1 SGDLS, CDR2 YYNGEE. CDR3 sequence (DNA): TGTGCCAGCAGCGAGCAGGGGGGAGAGACCCAGTACTTC. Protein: CASSEQGGETQYF.

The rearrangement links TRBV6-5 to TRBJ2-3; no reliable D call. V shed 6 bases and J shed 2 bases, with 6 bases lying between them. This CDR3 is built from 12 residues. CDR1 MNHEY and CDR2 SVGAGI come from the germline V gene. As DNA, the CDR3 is TGTGCCAGCAGCGGAGACACAGATACGCAGTATTTT. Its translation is CASSGDTDTQYF.

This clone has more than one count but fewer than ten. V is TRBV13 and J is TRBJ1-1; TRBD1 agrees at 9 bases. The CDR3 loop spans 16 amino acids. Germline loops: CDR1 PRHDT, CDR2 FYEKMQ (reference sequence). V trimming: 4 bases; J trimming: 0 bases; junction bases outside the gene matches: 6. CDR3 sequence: CASSSSDRGMNTEAFF. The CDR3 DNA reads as TGTGCCAGCAGCTCGTCGGACAGGGGAATGAACACTGAAGCTTTCTTT. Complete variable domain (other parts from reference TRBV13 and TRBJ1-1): AAGVIQSPRHLIKEKRETATLKCYPIPRHDTVYWYQQGPGQDPQFLISFYEKMQSDKGSIPDRFSAQQFSDYHSELNMSSLELGDSALYFCASSSSDRGMNTEAFFGQGTRLTVV.

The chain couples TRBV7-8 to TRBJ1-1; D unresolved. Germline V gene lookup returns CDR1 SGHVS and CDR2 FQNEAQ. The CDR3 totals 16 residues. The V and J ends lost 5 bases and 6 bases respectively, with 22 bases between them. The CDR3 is CASSQFVGGFFPEAFF. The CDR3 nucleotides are TGTGCCAGCAGCCAATTCGTGGGAGGGTTTTTCCCTGAAGCTTTCTTT.

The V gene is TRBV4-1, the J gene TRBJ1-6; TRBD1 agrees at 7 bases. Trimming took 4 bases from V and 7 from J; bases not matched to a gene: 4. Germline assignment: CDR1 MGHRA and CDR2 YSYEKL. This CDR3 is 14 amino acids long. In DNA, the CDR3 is TGCGCCAGCAGCCCTGGACAGGAAAATTCACCCCTCCACTTT. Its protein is CASSPGQENSPLHF.

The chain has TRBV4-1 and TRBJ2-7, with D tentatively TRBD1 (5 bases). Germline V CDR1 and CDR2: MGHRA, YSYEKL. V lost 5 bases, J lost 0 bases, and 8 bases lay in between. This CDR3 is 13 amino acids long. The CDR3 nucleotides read TGCGCCAGCAGCTTAGACAGCTCCTACGAGCAGTACTTC. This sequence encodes CASSLDSSYEQYF.